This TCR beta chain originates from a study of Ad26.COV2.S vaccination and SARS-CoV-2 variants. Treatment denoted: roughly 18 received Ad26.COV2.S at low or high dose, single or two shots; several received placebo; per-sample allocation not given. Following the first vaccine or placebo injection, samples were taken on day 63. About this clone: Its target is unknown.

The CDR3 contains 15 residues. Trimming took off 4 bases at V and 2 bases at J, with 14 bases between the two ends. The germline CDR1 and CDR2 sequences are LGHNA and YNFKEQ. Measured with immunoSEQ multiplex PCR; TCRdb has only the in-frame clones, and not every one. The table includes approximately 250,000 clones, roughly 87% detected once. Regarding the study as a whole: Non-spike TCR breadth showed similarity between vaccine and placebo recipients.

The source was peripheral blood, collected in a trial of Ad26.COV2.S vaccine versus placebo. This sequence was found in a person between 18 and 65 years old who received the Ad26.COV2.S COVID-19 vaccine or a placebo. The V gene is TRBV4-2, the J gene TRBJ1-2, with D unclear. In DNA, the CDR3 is TGTGCCAGCAGCCCGGGGTCGTTCTCAAACTATGGCTACACCTTC. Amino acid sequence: CASSPGSFSNYGYTF.